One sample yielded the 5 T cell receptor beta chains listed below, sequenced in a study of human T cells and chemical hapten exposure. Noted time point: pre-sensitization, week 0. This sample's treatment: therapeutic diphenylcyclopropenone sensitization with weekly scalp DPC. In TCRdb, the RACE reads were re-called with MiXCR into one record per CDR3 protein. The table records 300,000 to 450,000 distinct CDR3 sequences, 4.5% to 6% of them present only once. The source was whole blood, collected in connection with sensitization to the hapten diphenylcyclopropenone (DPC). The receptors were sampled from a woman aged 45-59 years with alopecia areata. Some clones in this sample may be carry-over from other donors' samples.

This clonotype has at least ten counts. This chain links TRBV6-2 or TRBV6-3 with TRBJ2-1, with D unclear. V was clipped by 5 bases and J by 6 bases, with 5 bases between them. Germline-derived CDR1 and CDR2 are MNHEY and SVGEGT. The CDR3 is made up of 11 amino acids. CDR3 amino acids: CASSALNEQFF. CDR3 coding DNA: TGTGCCAGCAGTGCCCTCAATGAGCAGTTCTTC.

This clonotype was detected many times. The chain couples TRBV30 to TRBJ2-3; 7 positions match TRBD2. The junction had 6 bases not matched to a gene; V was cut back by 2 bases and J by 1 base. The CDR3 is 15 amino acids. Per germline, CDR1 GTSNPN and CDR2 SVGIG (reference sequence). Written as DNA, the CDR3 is TGTGCCTGGAGTTTTGGGAGGGCCGGCACAGATACGCAGTATTTT. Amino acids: CAWSFGRAGTDTQYF.

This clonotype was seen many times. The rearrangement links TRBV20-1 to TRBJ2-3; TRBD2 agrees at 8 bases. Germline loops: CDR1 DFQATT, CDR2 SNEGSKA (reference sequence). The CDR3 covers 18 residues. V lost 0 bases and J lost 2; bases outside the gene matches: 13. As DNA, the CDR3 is TGCAGTGCTAGAGATCTCGGGTTTTCGGGGGGGACCACAGATACGCAGTATTTT. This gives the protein CSARDLGFSGGTTDTQYF.

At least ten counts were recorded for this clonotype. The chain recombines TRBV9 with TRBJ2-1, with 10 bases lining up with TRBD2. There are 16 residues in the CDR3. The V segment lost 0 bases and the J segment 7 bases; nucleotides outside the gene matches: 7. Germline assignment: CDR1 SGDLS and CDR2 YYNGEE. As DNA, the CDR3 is TGTGCCAGCAGCGTAGCACTAGCGGGGCTGGGGAATGAGCAGTTCTTC. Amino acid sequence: CASSVALAGLGNEQFF.

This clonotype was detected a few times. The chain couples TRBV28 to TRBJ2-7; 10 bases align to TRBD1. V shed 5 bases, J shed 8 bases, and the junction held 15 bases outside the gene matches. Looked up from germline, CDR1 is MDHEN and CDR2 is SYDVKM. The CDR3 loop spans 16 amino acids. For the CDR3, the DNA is TGTGCCAGCAGTCGTGGTGCGACAGGGGGCCCCGTGCAGCAGTACTTC. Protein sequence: CASSRGATGGPVQQYF. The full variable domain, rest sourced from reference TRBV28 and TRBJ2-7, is DVKVTQSSRYLVKRTGEKVFLECVQDMDHENMFWYRQDPGLGLRLIYFSYDVKMKEKGDIPEGYSVSREKKERFSLILESASTNQTSMYLCASSRGATGGPVQQYFGPGTRLTVT.